This is a list of T cell receptor beta chains from one sample in a study of T cell responses to AZD1222 COVID-19 vaccine. Some clones are missing from TCRdb's copy, which holds only in-frame ones; the method was immunoSEQ multiplex PCR. The data contain under 150,000 clones, about 93% of them seen just once; the ten biggest clones take up approximately 5.4%. Sequencing was performed on peripheral blood, taken on day 0 of AZD1222 vaccination. The source of these receptors is an adult in good health. Each CDR3 is given with its conserved first and last residue. Fields, in order: clone size, J gene, D gene, V gene, CDR3 DNA, CDR3 protein. D genes are given only for firm matches. Clone size is shown for a subset of rows, as once, few, many or a class of expanded clone.

size: -; J: TRBJ2-3; D: TRBD2; V: TRBV19; DNA: TGTGCCAGTAGTAGGAAGGGACTAGCGGGGTCAACGGGGACAGATACGCAGTATTTT; CDR3: CASSRKGLAGSTGTDTQYF
size: -; J: TRBJ1-1; D: TRBD1; V: TRBV5-1; DNA: TGCGCCAGCAGCTACGGACAGGGGTGGGACACTGAAGCTTTCTTT; CDR3: CASSYGQGWDTEAFF
size: -; J: TRBJ2-3; D: TRBD2; V: TRBV5-1; DNA: TGCGCCAGCACCTCATGGGGACTAGCGGGGGGTGTAGATACGCAGTATTTT; CDR3: CASTSWGLAGGVDTQYF
size: -; J: TRBJ2-7; D: TRBD1; V: TRBV7-2; DNA: TGTGCCAGCAGCGAAGGGACAGGGGAGGGCTACGAGCAGTACTTC; CDR3: CASSEGTGEGYEQYF
size: -; J: TRBJ2-1; D: -; V: TRBV9; DNA: TGTGCCAGCAGCGTAGATGGACTGCCCTACAATGAGCAGTTCTTC; CDR3: CASSVDGLPYNEQFF
size: -; J: TRBJ1-6; D: -; V: TRBV7-9; DNA: TGTGCCAGCAGCTCAGGAAGTAGTTCACCCCTCCACTTT; CDR3: CASSSGSSSPLHF
size: once; J: TRBJ1-2; D: -; V: TRBV7-9; DNA: TGTGCCAGCAGCCCCCCCAACGGTGGGGGCTACACCTTC; CDR3: CASSPPNGGGYTF
size: -; J: TRBJ1-3; D: -; V: TRBV7-2; DNA: TGTGCCAGCAGCTTGTCGGGCTCTGGAAACACCATATATTTT; CDR3: CASSLSGSGNTIYF
size: -; J: TRBJ1-4; D: TRBD1; V: TRBV9; DNA: TGTGCCAGCAGCGTTGGTGGGACAGGGGGAGAAAAACTGTTTTTT; CDR3: CASSVGGTGGEKLFF
size: -; J: TRBJ2-7; D: -; V: TRBV19; DNA: TGTGCCAGTAGTATAGGGGCGGTGCGGCAGGGCCCCTACGAGCAGTACTTC; CDR3: CASSIGAVRQGPYEQYF
size: -; J: TRBJ2-5; D: -; V: TRBV28; DNA: TGTGCCAGCAGTTTTGGGTCAGCTCCCGACCAAGAGACCCAGTACTTC; CDR3: CASSFGSAPDQETQYF
size: -; J: TRBJ2-7; D: TRBD1; V: TRBV2; DNA: TGTGCCAGTCCCCCGGGACAGGGGGCCGACGAGCAGTACTTC; CDR3: CASPPGQGADEQYF